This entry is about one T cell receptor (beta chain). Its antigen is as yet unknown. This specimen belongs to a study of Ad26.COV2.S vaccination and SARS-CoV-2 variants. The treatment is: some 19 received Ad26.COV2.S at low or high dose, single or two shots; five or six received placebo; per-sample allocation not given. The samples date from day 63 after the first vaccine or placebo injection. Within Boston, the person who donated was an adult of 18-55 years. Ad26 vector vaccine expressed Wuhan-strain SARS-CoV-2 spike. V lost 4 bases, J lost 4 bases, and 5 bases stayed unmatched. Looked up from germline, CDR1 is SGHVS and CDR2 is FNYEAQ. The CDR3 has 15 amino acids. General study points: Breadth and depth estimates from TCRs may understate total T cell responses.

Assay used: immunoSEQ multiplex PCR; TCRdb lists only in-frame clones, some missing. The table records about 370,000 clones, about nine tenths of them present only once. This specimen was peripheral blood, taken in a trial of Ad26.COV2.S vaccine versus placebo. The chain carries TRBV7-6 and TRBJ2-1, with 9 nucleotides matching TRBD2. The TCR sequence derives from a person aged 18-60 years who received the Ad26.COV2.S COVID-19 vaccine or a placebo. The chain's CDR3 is CASSSGTSLYNEQFF. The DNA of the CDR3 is TGTGCCAGCAGCTCTGGGACTAGCCTATACAATGAGCAGTTCTTC.